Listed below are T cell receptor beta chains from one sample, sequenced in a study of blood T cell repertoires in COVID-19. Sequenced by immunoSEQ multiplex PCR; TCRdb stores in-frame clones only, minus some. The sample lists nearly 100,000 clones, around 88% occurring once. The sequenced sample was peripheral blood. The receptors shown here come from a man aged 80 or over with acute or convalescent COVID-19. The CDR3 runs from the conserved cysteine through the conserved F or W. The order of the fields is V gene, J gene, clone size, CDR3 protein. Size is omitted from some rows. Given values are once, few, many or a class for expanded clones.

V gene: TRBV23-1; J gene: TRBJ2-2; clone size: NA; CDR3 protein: CASSPGSQGAPGELFF
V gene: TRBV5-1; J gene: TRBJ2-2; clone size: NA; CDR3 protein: CASSSQIGQGTGELFF
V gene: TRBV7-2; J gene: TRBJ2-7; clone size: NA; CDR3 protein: CASSAGLAGEYSYEQYF
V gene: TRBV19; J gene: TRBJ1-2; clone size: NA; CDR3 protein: CASSRGNYGYTF
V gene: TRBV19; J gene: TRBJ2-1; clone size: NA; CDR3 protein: CASSMWTASGRRDNEQFF
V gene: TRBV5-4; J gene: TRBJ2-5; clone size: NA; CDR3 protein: CASSLALRGSQETQYF
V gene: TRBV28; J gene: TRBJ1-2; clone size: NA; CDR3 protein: CASSPAGRTAKNYGYTF
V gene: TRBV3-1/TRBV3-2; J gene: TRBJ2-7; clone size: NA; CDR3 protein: CASSQWGRGGNEQYF
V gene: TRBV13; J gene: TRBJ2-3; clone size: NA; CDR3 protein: CASSLGGADTQYF
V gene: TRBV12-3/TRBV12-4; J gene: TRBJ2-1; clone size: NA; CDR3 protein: CASSLGLEFEQFF
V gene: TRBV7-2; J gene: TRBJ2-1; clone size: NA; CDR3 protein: CASSQGQRFNEQFF
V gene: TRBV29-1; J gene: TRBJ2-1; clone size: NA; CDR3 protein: CSAGLAGYNEQFF
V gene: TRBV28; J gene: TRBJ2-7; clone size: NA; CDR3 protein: CASSLRYEQYF
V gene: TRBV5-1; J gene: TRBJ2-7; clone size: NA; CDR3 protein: CASSPALGLAYEQYF
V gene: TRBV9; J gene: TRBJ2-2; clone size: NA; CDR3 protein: CASSVFPGTSGTGELFF
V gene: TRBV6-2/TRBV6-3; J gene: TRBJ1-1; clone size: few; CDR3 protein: CASSYSSQGEAFF
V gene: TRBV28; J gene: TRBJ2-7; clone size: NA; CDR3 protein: CASSFPGGASYEQYF
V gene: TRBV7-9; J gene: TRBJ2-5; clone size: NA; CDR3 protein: CASSAWTIQETQYF
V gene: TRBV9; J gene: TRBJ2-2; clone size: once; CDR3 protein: CASSVWGETGELFF
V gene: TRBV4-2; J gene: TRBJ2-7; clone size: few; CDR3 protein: CASSQDLRQYF
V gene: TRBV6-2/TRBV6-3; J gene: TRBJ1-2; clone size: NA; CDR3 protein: CASSQSGGRGYTF
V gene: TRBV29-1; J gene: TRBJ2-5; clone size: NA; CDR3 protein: CSVEEGRGGTETQYF
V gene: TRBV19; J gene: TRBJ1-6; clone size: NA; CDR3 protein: CASSRETENNSPLHF
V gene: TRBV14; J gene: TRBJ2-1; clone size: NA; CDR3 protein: CASSLAGPAYNEQFF
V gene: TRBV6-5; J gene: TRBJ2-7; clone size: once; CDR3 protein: CASAAIYEQYF
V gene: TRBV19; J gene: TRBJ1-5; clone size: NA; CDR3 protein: CASSIEQGRQPQHF
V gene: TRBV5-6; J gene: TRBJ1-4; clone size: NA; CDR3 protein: CASSFTGRDEKLFF
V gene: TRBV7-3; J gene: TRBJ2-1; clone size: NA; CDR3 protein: CASSSTGTSGRLGNEQFF
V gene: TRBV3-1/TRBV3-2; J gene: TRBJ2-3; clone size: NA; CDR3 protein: CASSQVLAGTDTQYF
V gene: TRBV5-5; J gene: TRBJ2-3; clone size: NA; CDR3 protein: CASSLYWVGTSTDTQYF
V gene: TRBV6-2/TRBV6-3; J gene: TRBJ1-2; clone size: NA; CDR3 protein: CASSYGPATSNYGYTF
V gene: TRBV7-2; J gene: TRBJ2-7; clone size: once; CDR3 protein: CASSPTGNEQYF
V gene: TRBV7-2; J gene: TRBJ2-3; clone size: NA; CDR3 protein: CASSLGMAGGGNTQYF
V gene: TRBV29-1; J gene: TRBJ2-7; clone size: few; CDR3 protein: CSVQGQGIGEQYF
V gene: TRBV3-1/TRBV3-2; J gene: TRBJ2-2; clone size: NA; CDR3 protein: CASSQIAGGTGELFF
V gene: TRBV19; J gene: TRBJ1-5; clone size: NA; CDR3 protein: CASSSPTGGYSNQPQHF
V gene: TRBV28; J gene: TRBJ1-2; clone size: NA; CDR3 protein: CASTKGANYGYTF
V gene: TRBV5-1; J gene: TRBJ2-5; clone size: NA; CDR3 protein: CASSPGGPVQETQYF
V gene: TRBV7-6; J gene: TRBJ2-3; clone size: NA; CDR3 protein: CASSLTGTGVTDTQYF
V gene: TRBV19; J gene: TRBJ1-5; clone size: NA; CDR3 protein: CASSHEVEGTGNQPQHF
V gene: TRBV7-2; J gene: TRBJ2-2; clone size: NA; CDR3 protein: CASSARGGGYTGELFF
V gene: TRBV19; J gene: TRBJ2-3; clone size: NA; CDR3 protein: CASKGTSGGIGGTDTQYF
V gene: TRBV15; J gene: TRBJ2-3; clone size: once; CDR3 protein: CATSRVTSGRYTDTQYF
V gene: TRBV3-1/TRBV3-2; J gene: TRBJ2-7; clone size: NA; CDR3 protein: CASSQGLQQGTYEQYF
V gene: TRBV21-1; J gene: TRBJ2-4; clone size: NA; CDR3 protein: CASSAQPQLVSAKNIQYF
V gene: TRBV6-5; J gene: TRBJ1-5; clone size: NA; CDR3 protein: CASKKGQWNNQPQHF
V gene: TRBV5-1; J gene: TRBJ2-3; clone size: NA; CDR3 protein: CASSPFGRVTDTQYF
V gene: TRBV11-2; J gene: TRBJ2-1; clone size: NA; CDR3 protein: CASSRGRGGEQFF
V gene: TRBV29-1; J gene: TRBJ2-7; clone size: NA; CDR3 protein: CSVARLTSGRSYEQYF